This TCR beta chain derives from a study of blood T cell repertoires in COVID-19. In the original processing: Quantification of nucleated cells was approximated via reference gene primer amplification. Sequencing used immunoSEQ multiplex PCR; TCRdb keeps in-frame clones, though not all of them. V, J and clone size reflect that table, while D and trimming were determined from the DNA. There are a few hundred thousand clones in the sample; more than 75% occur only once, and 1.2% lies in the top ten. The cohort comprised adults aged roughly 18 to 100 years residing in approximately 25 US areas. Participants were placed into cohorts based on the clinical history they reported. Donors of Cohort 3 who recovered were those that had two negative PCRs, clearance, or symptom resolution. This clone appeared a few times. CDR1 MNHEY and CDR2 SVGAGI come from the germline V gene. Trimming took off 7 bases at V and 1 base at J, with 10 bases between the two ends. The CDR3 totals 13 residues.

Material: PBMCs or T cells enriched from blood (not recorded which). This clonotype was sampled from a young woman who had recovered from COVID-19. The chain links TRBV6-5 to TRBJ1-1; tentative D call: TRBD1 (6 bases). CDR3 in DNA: TGTGCCAGCAATAGACAGGAGAACACTGAAGCTTTCTTT. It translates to CASNRQENTEAFF.